This T cell receptor (beta chain) originates from a study of blood T cell repertoires in COVID-19. Study at large: There were acute and convalescent COVID-19 samples, and they came from the United States, Italy and Spain. T cells, B-cell-depleted T cells, or PBMCs provided the cDNA or gDNA that served as material.

The length of the CDR3 is 15 residues. CDR1 and CDR2 (germline): LGHDT, YNNKEL (reference sequence). Trimming cost V 1 base and J 7 bases; bases outside gene matches: 4. The assay was immunoSEQ multiplex PCR, and TCRdb's table has in-frame clones only and misses some. The table has 120,000 to 150,000 clones, 88% seen once. The receptor comes from a human donor in a cohort sampled during active COVID-19. This chain uses TRBV3-1 (or the pseudogene TRBV3-2) with TRBJ2-1; 10 bases line up with TRBD2. Sequencing was carried out using peripheral blood. In DNA, the CDR3 is TGTGCCAGCAGCCAAGGTACTAGCGGGGCTAATGAGCAGTTCTTC. It is translated as CASSQGTSGANEQFF.